This TCR beta chain was sequenced during a study of blood T cell repertoires in COVID-19. Study context: Italy, Spain and the United States were the sources of the convalescent and acute COVID-19 samples.

Recruits, aged roughly 18 to 90 years, lived in 25 or so US areas. Clinical histories supplied by participants themselves formed the basis of cohort assignment. People in the exposed group encountered a COVID-19 case within 2 weeks before entering the study. Only in-frame clones appear in the TCRdb table, and some are missing; sequencing was by immunoSEQ multiplex PCR. The sample has a few hundred thousand clones; 90% are singletons. The source is a man younger than 45 who had been exposed to COVID-19. The specimen sequenced was PBMCs or T cells enriched from blood (not recorded which).

The CDR3, as DNA: TGTGCCAGCAGCCATTGGGATAGACGAGGGAGGAACACTGAAGCTTTCTTT. This codes for CASSHWDRRGRNTEAFF. This chain links TRBV3-1 (or the pseudogene TRBV3-2) with TRBJ1-1; D is undetermined. CDR1 is LGHDT, CDR2 YNNKEL, per germline (reference sequence). The CDR3 loop spans 17 amino acids. The germline V and J ends were trimmed by 3 bases and 1 base, with 18 bases remaining between them.